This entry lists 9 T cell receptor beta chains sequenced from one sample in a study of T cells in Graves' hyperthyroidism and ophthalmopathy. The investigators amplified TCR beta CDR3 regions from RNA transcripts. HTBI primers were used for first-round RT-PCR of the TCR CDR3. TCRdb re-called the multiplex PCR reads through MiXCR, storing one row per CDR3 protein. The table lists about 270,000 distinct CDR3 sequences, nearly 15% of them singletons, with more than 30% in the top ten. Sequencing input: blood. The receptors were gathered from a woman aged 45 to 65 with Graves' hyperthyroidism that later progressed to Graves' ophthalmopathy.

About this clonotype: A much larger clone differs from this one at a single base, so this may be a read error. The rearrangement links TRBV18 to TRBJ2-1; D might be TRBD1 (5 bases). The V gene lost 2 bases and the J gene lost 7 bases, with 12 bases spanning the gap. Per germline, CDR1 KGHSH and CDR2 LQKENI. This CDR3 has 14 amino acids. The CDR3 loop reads CASSPSLQGNEQFF. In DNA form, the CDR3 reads TGTGCCAGCTCACCATCACTCCAGGGTAATGAGCAGTTCTTC.

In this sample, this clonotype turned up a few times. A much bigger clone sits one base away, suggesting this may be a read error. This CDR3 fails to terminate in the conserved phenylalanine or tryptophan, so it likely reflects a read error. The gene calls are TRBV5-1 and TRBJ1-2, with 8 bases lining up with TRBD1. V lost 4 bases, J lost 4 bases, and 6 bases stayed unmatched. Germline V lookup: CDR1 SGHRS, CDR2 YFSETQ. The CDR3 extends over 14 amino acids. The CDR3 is CASSDRGGAYGYTL. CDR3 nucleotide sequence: TGCGCCAGCAGCGACAGGGGAGGTGCCTATGGCTACACCCTC.

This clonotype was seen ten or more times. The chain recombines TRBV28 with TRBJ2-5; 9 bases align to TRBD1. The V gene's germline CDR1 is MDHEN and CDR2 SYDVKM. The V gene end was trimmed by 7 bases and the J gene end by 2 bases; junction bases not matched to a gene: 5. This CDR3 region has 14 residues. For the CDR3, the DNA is TGTGCCAGCACCCCGGGACAGGGACAAGAGACCCAGTACTTC. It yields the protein CASTPGQGQETQYF. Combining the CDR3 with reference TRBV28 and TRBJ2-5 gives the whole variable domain DVKVTQSSRYLVKRTGEKVFLECVQDMDHENMFWYRQDPGLGLRLIYFSYDVKMKEKGDIPEGYSVSREKKERFSLILESASTNQTSMYLCASTPGQGQETQYFGPGTRLLVL.

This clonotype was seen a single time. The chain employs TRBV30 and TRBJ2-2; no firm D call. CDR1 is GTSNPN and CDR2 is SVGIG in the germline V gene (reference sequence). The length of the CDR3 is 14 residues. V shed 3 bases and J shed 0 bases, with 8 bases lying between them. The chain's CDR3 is CAWRQSPNTGELFF. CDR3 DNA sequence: TGTGCCTGGAGACAGAGTCCGAACACCGGGGAGCTGTTTTTT.

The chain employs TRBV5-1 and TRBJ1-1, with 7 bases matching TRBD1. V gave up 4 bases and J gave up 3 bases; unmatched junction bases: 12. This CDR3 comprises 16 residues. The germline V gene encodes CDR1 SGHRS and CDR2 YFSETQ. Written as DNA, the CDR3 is TGCGCCAGCAGCCCAAGACAGGGTGCAATGGACACTGAAGCTTTCTTT. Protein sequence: CASSPRQGAMDTEAFF.

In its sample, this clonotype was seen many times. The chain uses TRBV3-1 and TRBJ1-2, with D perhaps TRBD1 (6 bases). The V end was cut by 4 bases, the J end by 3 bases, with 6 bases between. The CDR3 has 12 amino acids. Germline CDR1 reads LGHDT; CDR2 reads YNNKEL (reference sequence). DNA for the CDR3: TGTGCCAGCAGCCGACAGGACTATGGCTACACCTTC. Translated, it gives CASSRQDYGYTF.

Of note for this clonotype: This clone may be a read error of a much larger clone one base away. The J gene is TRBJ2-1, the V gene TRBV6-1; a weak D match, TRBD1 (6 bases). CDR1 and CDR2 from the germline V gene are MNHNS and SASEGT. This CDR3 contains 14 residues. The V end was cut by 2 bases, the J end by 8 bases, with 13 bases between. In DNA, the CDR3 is TGTGCCAGCAGTGAAATACACAGGGTCCATGAGCAGTTCTTC. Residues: CASSEIHRVHEQFF.

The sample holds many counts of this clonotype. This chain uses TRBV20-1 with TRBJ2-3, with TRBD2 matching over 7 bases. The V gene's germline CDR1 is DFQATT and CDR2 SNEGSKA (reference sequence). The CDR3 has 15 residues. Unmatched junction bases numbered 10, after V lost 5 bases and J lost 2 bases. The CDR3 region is CSAPGVGLLTDTQYF. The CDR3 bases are TGCAGTGCTCCTGGGGTGGGACTACTCACAGATACGCAGTATTTT.

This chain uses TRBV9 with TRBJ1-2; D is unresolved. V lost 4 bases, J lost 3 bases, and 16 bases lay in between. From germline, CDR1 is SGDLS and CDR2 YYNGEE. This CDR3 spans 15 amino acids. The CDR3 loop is CASSPNSGGHYGYTF. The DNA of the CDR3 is TGTGCCAGCAGCCCTAATTCGGGTGGGCACTATGGCTACACCTTC.